This T cell receptor beta chain stems from a study of T cell changes during pregnancy in multiple sclerosis. TCRdb's table, derived via immunoSEQ multiplex PCR, lists solely in-frame clones and lacks some. The data hold 78,000 or so clones, with under 95% observed a single time. Germline CDR1 is LNHDA and CDR2 is SQIVND (reference sequence). The CDR3 runs 13 residues. The germline V and J ends were trimmed by 6 bases and 4 bases, with 10 bases remaining between them. The chain combines TRBV19 with TRBJ2-1; D gene ambiguous. The input for sequencing was peripheral blood, taken before pregnancy. This receptor was identified in a female donor with multiple sclerosis, enrolled in a pregnancy study. CDR3 region: CASSHERYNEQFF. The CDR3 bases are TGTGCCAGTAGCCACGAGCGATACAATGAGCAGTTCTTC.